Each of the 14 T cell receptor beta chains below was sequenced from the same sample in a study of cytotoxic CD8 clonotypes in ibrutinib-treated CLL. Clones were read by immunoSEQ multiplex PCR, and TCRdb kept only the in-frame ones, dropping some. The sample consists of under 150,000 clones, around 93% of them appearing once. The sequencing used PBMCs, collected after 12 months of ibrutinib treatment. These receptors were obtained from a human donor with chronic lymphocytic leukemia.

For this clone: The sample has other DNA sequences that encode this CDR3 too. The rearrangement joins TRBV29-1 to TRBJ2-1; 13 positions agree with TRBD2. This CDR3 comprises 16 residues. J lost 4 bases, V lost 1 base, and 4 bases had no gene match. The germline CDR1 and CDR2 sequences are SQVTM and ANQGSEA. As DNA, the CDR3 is TGCAGCGTTGAAGGACTAGCGGGAGGTGGTTACAATGAGCAGTTCTTC. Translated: CSVEGLAGGGYNEQFF.

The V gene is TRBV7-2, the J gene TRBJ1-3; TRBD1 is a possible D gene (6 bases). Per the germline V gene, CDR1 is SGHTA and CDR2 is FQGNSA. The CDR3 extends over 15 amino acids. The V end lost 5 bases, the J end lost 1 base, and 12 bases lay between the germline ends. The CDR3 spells CASSQDSLSGNTIYF. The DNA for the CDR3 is TGTGCCAGCAGCCAGGACAGCTTATCTGGAAACACCATATATTTT.

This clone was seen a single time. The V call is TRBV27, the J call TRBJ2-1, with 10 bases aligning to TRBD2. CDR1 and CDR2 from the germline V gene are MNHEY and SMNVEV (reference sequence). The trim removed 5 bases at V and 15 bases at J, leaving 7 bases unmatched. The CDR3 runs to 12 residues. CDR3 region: CASSESGRGRFF. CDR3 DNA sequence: TGTGCCAGCAGTGAAAGCGGGAGGGGAAGGTTCTTC.

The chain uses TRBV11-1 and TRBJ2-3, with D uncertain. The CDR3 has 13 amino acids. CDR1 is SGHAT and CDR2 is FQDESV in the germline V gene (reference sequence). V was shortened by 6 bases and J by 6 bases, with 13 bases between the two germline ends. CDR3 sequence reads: CASSLGGRDTQYF. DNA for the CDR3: TGTGCCAGCAGTCTGGGCGGACGGGATACGCAGTATTTT.

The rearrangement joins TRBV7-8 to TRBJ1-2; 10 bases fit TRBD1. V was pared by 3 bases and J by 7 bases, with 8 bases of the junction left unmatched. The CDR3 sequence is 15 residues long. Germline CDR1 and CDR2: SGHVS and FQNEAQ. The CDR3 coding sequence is TGTGCCAGCAGCTTGGGGACAGGGGTAGTAGGTGGCTACACCTTC. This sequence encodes CASSLGTGVVGGYTF.

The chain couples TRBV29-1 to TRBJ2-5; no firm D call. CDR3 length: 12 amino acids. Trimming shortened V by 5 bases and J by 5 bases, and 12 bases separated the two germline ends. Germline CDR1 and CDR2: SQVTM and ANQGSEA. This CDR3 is CSVSLVLETQYF. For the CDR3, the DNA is TGCAGCGTTAGTCTAGTTCTTGAGACCCAGTACTTC.

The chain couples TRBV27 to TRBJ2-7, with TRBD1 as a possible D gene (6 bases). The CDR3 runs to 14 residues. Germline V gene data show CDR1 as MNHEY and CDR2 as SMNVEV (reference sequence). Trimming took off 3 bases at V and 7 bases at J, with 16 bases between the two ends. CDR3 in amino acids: CASSLGVGAREQYF. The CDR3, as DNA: TGTGCCAGCAGTTTGGGGGTGGGGGCACGAGAGCAGTACTTC.

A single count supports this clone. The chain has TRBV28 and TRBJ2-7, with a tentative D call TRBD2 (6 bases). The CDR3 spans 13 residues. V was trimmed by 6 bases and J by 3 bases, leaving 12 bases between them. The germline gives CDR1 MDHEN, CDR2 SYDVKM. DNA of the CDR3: TGTGCCAGCAGAGAGCGGGTGAACTACGAGCAGTACTTC. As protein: CASRERVNYEQYF.

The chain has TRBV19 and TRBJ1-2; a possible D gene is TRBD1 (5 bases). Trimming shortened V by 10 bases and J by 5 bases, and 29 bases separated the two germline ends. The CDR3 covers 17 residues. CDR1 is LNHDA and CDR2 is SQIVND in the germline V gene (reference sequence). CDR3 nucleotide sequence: TGTGCCACCAGAGGTCCCCTGGGGGGATCGATTCTATATGGCTACACCTTC. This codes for CATRGPLGGSILYGYTF.

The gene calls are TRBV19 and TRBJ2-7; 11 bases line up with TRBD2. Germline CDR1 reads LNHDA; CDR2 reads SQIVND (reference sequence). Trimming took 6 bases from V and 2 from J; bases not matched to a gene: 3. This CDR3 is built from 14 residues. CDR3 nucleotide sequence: TGTGCCAGTAGGTCTAGCGGGAGGACCTACGAGCAGTACTTC. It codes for CASRSSGRTYEQYF.

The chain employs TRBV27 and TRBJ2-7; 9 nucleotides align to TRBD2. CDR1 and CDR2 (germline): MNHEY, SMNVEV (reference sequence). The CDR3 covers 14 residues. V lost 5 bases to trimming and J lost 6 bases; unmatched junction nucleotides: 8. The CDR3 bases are TGTGCCAGCAGTGGGACTAGCCCCCTTGGCGAGCAGTACTTC. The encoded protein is CASSGTSPLGEQYF.

The CDR3, as DNA: TGTGCCAGTACCTTGGGACAGGGGTGGAATCAGCCCCAGCATTTT. Translation gives CASTLGQGWNQPQHF. V and J are TRBV19 and TRBJ1-5, with 10 bases lining up with TRBD1. Germline V gene sequence: CDR1 LNHDA, CDR2 SQIVND (reference sequence). Germline trimming cut 7 bases from V and 4 bases from J; bases unmatched to any gene: 7. This CDR3 spans 15 amino acids.

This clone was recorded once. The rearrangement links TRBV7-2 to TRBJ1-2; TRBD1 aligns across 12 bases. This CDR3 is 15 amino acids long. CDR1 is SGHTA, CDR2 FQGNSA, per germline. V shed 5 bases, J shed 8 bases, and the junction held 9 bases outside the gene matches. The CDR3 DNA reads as TGTGCCAGCAGCACGGGGACAGGGGGCGCGCGGGGCTACACCTTC. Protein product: CASSTGTGGARGYTF. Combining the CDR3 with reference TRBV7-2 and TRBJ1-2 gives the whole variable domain GAGVSQSPSNKVTEKGKDVELRCDPISGHTALYWYRQSLGQGLEFLIYFQGNSAPDKSGLPSDRFSAERTGGSVSTLTIQRTQQEDSAVYLCASSTGTGGARGYTFGSGTRLTVV.

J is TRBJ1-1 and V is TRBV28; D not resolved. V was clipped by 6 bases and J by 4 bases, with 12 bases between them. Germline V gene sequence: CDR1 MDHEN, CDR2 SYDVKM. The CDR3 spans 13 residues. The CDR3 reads CASRLMEGTEAFF. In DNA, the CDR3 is TGTGCCAGCAGGCTTATGGAGGGCACTGAAGCTTTCTTT.